This T cell receptor beta chain was sequenced in a study of T cells in Graves' hyperthyroidism and ophthalmopathy (dated by TCRdb to between 2019 and 2020). Describing the broader study: Peripheral blood was collected at initial diagnosis, before any treatment. A discovery cohort of about 96 patients, about 40 with Graves' ophthalmopathy and 57 with stable Graves' hyperthyroidism, was used to find distinguishing TCR V-J signatures. An independent validation cohort of under 20 hyperthyroidism patients and approximately 16 patients who later progressed to ophthalmopathy tested prospective prediction of ophthalmopathy. The 75 to 100 discovery patients were divided at random into training and test sets in a 7:3 ratio. Thyroid tissue and blood T-cell repertoires from over 5 Graves' hyperthyroidism patients were also compared in the study. Once sampling was done, hyperthyroidism patients were given methimazole at a starting dose of 30 mg daily, whereas ophthalmopathy patients were given high-dose intravenous methylprednisolone. The paper describes TCR Vbeta CDR3 sequencing of fewer than 150 peripheral blood samples, made up of 43 ophthalmopathy patients, roughly 72 hyperthyroidism patients and about 17 progressor patients. Study-level results and caveats: A 13 V-J signature model separated ophthalmopathy from stable hyperthyroidism, with just over 85% sensitivity and about 81% specificity in cross-validation and 80%/75% in testing. No statistical method was used to set the sample size in advance, and investigators knew the group allocation. Most expanded thyroid clonotypes (frequency above 0.001) were also detected in blood, a finding suggesting that blood repertoires may reflect thyroid immune responses. In validation, the model predicted progression to ophthalmopathy with roughly 66% sensitivity and roughly 72% specificity, a median of about 6 months before onset.

Graves' hyperthyroidism was defined as stable when no progression to ophthalmopathy occurred over 18 months of follow-up. Hyperthyroidism patients were newly diagnosed, with disease duration under 2 months, and aged 18 to 65 years. Patients with uncontrolled infections, other autoimmune diseases, pregnancy or lactation were excluded. Clinical symptoms, serum thyroxine and TRAb, thyroid ultrasound, and orbital computed tomography formed the basis for the diagnoses. Ficoll-Paque density gradient centrifugation was used to isolate PBMCs from about 10 ml of fresh peripheral blood. Trizol reagent was used to extract total RNA, and RNA quality was then checked on an Agilent 2100 Bioanalyzer. In this sample, this clonotype turned up many times. The target of this receptor is not known. Per-base qualities were not stored, and no clone one base away is much larger. TCR beta CDR3 regions were amplified from RNA transcripts. The TCR CDR3 was subjected to a first round of RT-PCR using the HTBI primer set and the Qiagen OneStep RT-PCR kit. Libraries were constructed in a second round of multiplex PCR, after which size selection and purification were carried out. Sequencing of the libraries was done on an Illumina HiSeq2000 using paired-end 100 bp reads. The original pipeline was this. SOAPnuke was used to process the raw data, with reads discarded if the reads contained adapters or uncalled bases, had a mean Phred below 15, or lacked an exact constant-primer or identifier match. High-quality paired reads were merged using COPE v1.2.5, and each unique nucleotide sequence was defined as a clonotype. MiTCR v1.1 was used to align clonotypes to the IMGT TRBV, TRBD and TRBJ reference segments. The analysis was restricted to V-J combinations with a frequency above 0.0001, which together covered roughly 99% of the repertoires. The TCS score was defined as the ratio of F50 (clonal expansion) to E x V (chaos), calculated using BLOSUM62-based TCRdist between CDR3 peptides within each V-J. Welch's t-statistics and random forest reduced some 510 V-J features to 13, which were used in a naive Bayes classifier (R e1071). TCRdb reran the public reads through fastp at Q25 and MiXCR, keeping productive beta chains. Rows matching on CDR3 protein sequence are summarized as one entry with the most common DNA and genes. The V and J calls come from TCRdb's annotation, not from the publication. For this sample there are under 450,000 distinct CDR3 sequences; around 14% appear just once. The top ten hold approximately 7.5% of the sample.

The CDR3 runs 15 residues from the cysteine to the phenylalanine. Only the CDR3 part of the read is kept: 45 bases, read in frame from the first base. CDR1 and CDR2, looked up from the germline V gene, are LGHNT and FRNRAP. V lost 2 bases and J lost 8 bases; the stretch between them is 16 bases long. Sequenced sample: blood. This sequence was found in a woman between 18 and 29 years old with Graves' hyperthyroidism. In this chain, TRBV12-5 is recombined with TRBJ2-1; the D region possibly corresponds to TRBD2 (6 bases align). CDR3 reads: CASGLPRDSGDEQFF. The sequenced DNA is TGTGCTAGTGGTTTGCCCCGGGACTCCGGGGATGAGCAGTTCTTC.